This T cell receptor beta chain was obtained from a study of blood T cell repertoires in COVID-19. On the study more broadly: The study drew acute and convalescent COVID-19 samples from the United States, Italy and Spain. Sources were T cells, B-cell-depleted T cells, or PBMCs; the material itself was cDNA or gDNA.

As processed by the authors: Amplifying reference gene primers gave estimates of nucleated cell counts. Clones were read by immunoSEQ multiplex PCR, and TCRdb kept only the in-frame ones, dropping some. Clone size and the V and J calls come from that table; the DNA yielded D and trimming. The sample lists about 120,000 clones, about 81% occurring once. Germline V gene lookup returns CDR1 SGHRS and CDR2 YFSETQ. The V and J ends lost 6 bases and 9 bases, in that order; junction bases with no gene match: 11. The CDR3 runs 15 residues. This chain links TRBV5-1 with TRBJ2-1; 11 positions match TRBD1. Sequenced input: peripheral blood. This sequence was found in a woman between 45 and 65 years old with acute or convalescent COVID-19. Here the CDR3 reads CASKGIGQGAGEQFF. The CDR3 DNA reads as TGCGCCAGCAAGGGTATCGGACAGGGGGCCGGTGAGCAGTTCTTC.